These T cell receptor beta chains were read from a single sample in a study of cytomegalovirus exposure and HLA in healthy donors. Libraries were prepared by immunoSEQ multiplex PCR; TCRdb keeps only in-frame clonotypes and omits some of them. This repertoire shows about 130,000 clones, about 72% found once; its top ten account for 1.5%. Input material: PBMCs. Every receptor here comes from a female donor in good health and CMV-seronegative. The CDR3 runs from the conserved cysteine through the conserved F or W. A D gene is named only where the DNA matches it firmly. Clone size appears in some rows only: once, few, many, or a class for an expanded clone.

TGTGCCAGCAAGGACAGGGCGGTTGGGCATTCCCAGCATTTT CASKDRAVGHSQHF TRBV28 TRBD1 - TRBJ1-5
TGTGCCAGCAGTTTAGTTGCCCAGACAGCCTACGAGCAGTACTTC CASSLVAQTAYEQYF TRBV28 - - TRBJ2-7
TGTGCCAGCAGTTTTACCGGGATCTCGAGCGAGACCCAGTACTTC CASSFTGISSETQYF TRBV27 - - TRBJ2-5
TGCGCCAGCAGCTTGGGACGGGGGGCCGGCTCCTACGAGCAGTACTTC CASSLGRGAGSYEQYF TRBV5-1 - - TRBJ2-7
TGCGCCAGCAGGGGACAGGCCACAGATACGCAGTATTTT CASRGQATDTQYF TRBV10-1 TRBD1 - TRBJ2-3
TGTGCCAGCAGCCGAAAAGGGACAGGCACAGATACGCAGTATTTT CASSRKGTGTDTQYF TRBV27 TRBD1 - TRBJ2-3
TGTGCCAGCAGCCTTTGGACAGGAGAGAATGAGCAGTTCTTC CASSLWTGENEQFF TRBV7-8 TRBD1 - TRBJ2-1
TGTGCCAGTACCCCCGGGACAGGGGTTGGCTACACCTTC CASTPGTGVGYTF TRBV19 TRBD1 - TRBJ1-2
TGTGCCAGCAGTTACCAGGGACCGCGGGAGGCTTTCTTT CASSYQGPREAFF TRBV6-6 - - TRBJ1-1
TGTGCCAGCAGCTTACAGAGACAGATGAACACTGAAGCTTTCTTT CASSLQRQMNTEAFF TRBV13 - - TRBJ1-1
TGCAGCGCAGAGGAAGGTGATGAAAAACTGTTTTTT CSAEEGDEKLFF TRBV29-1 - - TRBJ1-4
TGTGCCAGCAGCCACCGCGCGACAGGGGGGCGTGGCGAGCAGTACTTC CASSHRATGGRGEQYF TRBV4-2 TRBD1 - TRBJ2-7
TGTGCCAGCAGCTTGGGACACCACGACACAGATACGCAGTATTTT CASSLGHHDTDTQYF TRBV7-9 - - TRBJ2-3
TGTGCCAGCAGCGTAGTGGGTAGCGGGATTGATGAGCAGTTCTTC CASSVVGSGIDEQFF TRBV9 TRBD2 few TRBJ2-1
TGTGCCAGCAGCTTTATCCGAGTGGCGGGGGGCTCTGGAAACACCATATATTTT CASSFIRVAGGSGNTIYF TRBV11-2 - - TRBJ1-3
TGTGCCATCAGTGATATAGCTAGCGGGAGTTTGCATGAGCAGTTCTTC CAISDIASGSLHEQFF TRBV10-3 TRBD2 - TRBJ2-1
TGTGCCAGCAGCTCGCAGGGTCGAGGTCAGCCCCAGCATTTT CASSSQGRGQPQHF TRBV7-2 - - TRBJ1-5
TGTGCCAGCAGTTTTGGGCAGGGTCTCTACAATGAGCAGTTCTTC CASSFGQGLYNEQFF TRBV27 - - TRBJ2-1
TGTGCCAGCAGTCCGCAAGAGACCCAGTACTTC CASSPQETQYF TRBV2 - - TRBJ2-5
TGTGCCAGCAGCCCCTTAGCGGGAGCCTTATCCTACGAGCAGTACTTC CASSPLAGALSYEQYF TRBV11-2 TRBD2 - TRBJ2-7
TGCGCCAGCAGCCGAGGACTGTTCAATCAGCCCCAGCATTTT CASSRGLFNQPQHF TRBV4-3 - - TRBJ1-5
TGTGCCAGCAGCGACCCCAGGACGGTCCGGGACAGTGGAAACACCGGGGAGCTGTTTTTT CASSDPRTVRDSGNTGELFF TRBV9 TRBD1 - TRBJ2-2
TGTGCCAGCAGCCGTTCGGGCACAGGCTACGAGCAGTACTTC CASSRSGTGYEQYF TRBV7-2 - - TRBJ2-7
TGTGCCAGCAGCTTAGGCCCGGACATTAACTATGGCTACACCTTC CASSLGPDINYGYTF TRBV7-9 - few TRBJ1-2
TGTGCCAGCAGCTTGCGGAGGGACAATGAGCAGTTCTTC CASSLRRDNEQFF TRBV11-2 - - TRBJ2-1
TGTGCCAGCAGGCCACGACAGCACACTAATGAAAAACTGTTTTTT CASRPRQHTNEKLFF TRBV28 - - TRBJ1-4
TGTGCCAGCAGTCCAGGGACAGGGGGCCTAAGGTTGGCTGAAGCTTTCTTT CASSPGTGGLRLAEAFF TRBV28 TRBD1 - TRBJ1-1
TGTGCCAGCAGCTTAGGACTAGCAATAGAGCAGTTCTTC CASSLGLAIEQFF TRBV7-6 TRBD2 - TRBJ2-1
TGTGCCAGCAGATTATCCGCCCGGGGCACTGAAGCTTTCTTT CASRLSARGTEAFF TRBV11-2 - - TRBJ1-1
TGTGCCAGCAGTTCGGCGGCGGGAGAGTTCTACAATGAGCAGTTCTTC CASSSAAGEFYNEQFF TRBV27 TRBD2 - TRBJ2-1
TGTGCCAGCAGTTTAAGGGAGAGTGGAAACATTCAGTACTTC CASSLRESGNIQYF TRBV28 - - TRBJ2-4
TGTGCCAGCAGCCAAGATCTGAGAGGCAATCAGCCCCAGCATTTT CASSQDLRGNQPQHF TRBV4-2 - - TRBJ1-5
TGCGCCAGCAGCTTGACTAGCGGGAACTCCTACAATGAGCAGTTCTTC CASSLTSGNSYNEQFF TRBV5-1 TRBD2 once TRBJ2-1